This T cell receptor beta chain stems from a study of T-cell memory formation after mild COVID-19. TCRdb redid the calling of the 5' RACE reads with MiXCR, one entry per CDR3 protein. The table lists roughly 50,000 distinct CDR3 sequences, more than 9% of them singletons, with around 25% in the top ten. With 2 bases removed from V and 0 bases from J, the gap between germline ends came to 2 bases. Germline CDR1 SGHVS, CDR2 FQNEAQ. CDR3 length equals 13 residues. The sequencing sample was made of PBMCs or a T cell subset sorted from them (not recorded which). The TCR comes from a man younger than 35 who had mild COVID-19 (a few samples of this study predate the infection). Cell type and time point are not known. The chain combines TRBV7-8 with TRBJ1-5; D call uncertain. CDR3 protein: CASSLSSNQPQHF. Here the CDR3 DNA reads TGTGCCAGCAGCTTAAGTAGCAATCAGCCCCAGCATTTT.